These 28 T cell receptor beta chains were sequenced from one sample in a study of CD8 T cells in Susac syndrome. Random-hexamer reverse transcription was applied to about 0.45 to 1 ug RNA. Each CDR3 protein gets one entry after TCRdb re-called the immunoSEQ multiplex PCR reads with MiXCR. Of approximately 150,000 distinct CDR3 sequences listed, around 95% are singletons. The sample taken for sequencing was CD4+ T cells from PBMCs. Receptors originate from a human donor with multiple sclerosis.

This rearrangement joins TRBV15 to TRBJ1-5; maybe TRBD1 (5 bases). Trimming shortened V by 5 bases and J by 0 bases, and 17 bases separated the two germline ends. The length of the CDR3 is 17 residues. The V gene's germline CDR1 is LNHNV and CDR2 YYDKDF (reference sequence). CDR3 sequence (DNA): TGTGCCACCAGCCCTGAGGGGAACACCCATAGCAATCAGCCCCAGCATTTT. Translating it yields CATSPEGNTHSNQPQHF. Filled out from reference TRBV15 and TRBJ1-5, the complete variable domain reads DAMVIQNPRYQVTQFGKPVTLSCSQTLNHNVMYWYQQKSSQAPKLLFHYYDKDFNNEADTPDNFQSRRPNTSFCFLDIRSPGLGDTAMYLCATSPEGNTHSNQPQHFGDGTRLSIL.

This chain links TRBV15 with TRBJ1-4, with D unclear. Germline loops: CDR1 LNHNV, CDR2 YYDKDF (reference sequence). This CDR3 is built from 16 residues. Trimming pared 4 bases from V and 8 bases from J, leaving 20 bases between. The chain's CDR3 is CATSTARRVYDEKLFF. The CDR3 coding sequence is TGTGCCACCAGCACCGCTAGACGGGTGTACGACGAAAAACTGTTTTTT.

The J gene is TRBJ1-2, the V gene TRBV27; D remains unclear. This CDR3 comprises 13 residues. V was cut by 7 bases and J by 5 bases, with 14 bases left in between. Germline V gives CDR1 MNHEY, CDR2 SMNVEV (reference sequence). This CDR3 is CASTPREGYGYTF. CDR3 nucleotide sequence: TGTGCCAGCACCCCGAGGGAGGGTTATGGCTACACCTTC.

The genes are TRBV18 and TRBJ2-4; 10 bases map to TRBD2. CDR3 length: 15 amino acids. V was clipped by 2 bases and J by 4 bases; unmatched bases: 2. From germline, CDR1 is KGHSH and CDR2 LQKENI. The CDR3 nucleotides read TGTGCCAGCTCACCAACGACTAGCGGGAAAAACATTCAGTACTTC. Its protein is CASSPTTSGKNIQYF.

The V and J genes are TRBV11-1 and TRBJ2-4, with 8 bases lining up with TRBD1. This CDR3 comprises 20 residues. The J segment lost 1 base and the V segment lost 5 bases, leaving 19 bases of the junction unmatched. Germline CDR1 and CDR2: SGHAT and FQDESV (reference sequence). CDR3 residues: CASSPRYKDRDFLAKNIQYF. In nucleotides, the CDR3 is TGTGCCAGCAGCCCGAGATATAAGGACAGGGACTTCTTGGCCAAAAACATTCAGTACTTC.

The chain combines TRBV20-1 with TRBJ1-1; D perhaps matches TRBD1 (5 bases). The CDR3 covers 12 residues. CDR1 and CDR2 (germline): DFQATT, SNEGSKA (reference sequence). Between the trimmed V and J ends, which lost 5 bases and 3 bases, there was a span of 10 bases. The CDR3 protein is CSALKGYTEAFF. CDR3 nucleotides: TGCAGTGCTCTGAAGGGGTACACTGAAGCTTTCTTT.

The genes are TRBV3-1 and TRBJ2-7, with D maybe TRBD1 (5 bases). Per the germline V gene, CDR1 is LGHDT and CDR2 is YNNKEL (reference sequence). V lost 3 bases and J lost 5, with 11 bases in between. This CDR3 is 13 amino acids long. The chain's CDR3 is CASSQGLRDEQYF. The DNA of the CDR3 is TGTGCCAGCAGCCAGGGGCTCCGGGACGAGCAGTACTTC.

The rearrangement uses TRBV5-6 and TRBJ2-7; 7 nucleotides line up with TRBD1. Per the germline V gene, CDR1 is SGHDT and CDR2 is YYEEEE. This CDR3 region has 12 residues. With 9 bases clipped from V and 2 bases from J, the junction kept 5 bases outside the gene matches. CDR3 coding DNA: TGTGCCACCGGGGACAGTACCTACGAGCAGTACTTC. Protein: CATGDSTYEQYF.

V usage is TRBV7-2 and J usage is TRBJ2-1; D is uncertain. V lost 4 bases, J lost 0 bases, and 13 bases lay in between. CDR1 and CDR2 (germline): SGHTA, FQGNSA. CDR3 length equals 16 residues. For the CDR3, the DNA is TGTGCCAGCAGCTCCCCGCCCTTGAGCTCCTACAATGAGCAGTTCTTC. Amino acids: CASSSPPLSSYNEQFF.

This clonotype was seen just once. The chain couples TRBV6-2 or TRBV6-3 to TRBJ1-5; tentatively, D is TRBD1 (6 bases). The CDR3 has 13 residues. Germline assignment: CDR1 MNHEY and CDR2 SVGEGT. Trimming shortened V by 9 bases and J by 3 bases, and 12 bases separated the two germline ends. This chain's CDR3 is CASRYRANQPQHF. The CDR3 region has the DNA TGTGCCAGTAGATACAGGGCCAATCAGCCCCAGCATTTT.

This sequence joins TRBV30 and TRBJ1-1; 8 bases map to TRBD1. Germline CDR1 GTSNPN, CDR2 SVGIG (reference sequence). This CDR3 spans 12 amino acids. Trimming took 3 bases from V and 5 from J; bases not matched to a gene: 2. CDR3 residues: CAWRNRGTEAFF. For the CDR3, the DNA is TGTGCCTGGAGGAACAGGGGGACTGAAGCTTTCTTT.

The chain is built from TRBV20-1 and TRBJ2-1; D ambiguous. CDR3 length: 15 amino acids. Germline values: CDR1 DFQATT, CDR2 SNEGSKA (reference sequence). V dropped 3 bases and J dropped 0 bases, with 12 bases sitting between them. The CDR3 DNA sequence: TGCAGTGCTAGCAAGGTTGGTCCCTCCTACAATGAGCAGTTCTTC. Amino acid sequence: CSASKVGPSYNEQFF.

V is TRBV27 and J is TRBJ2-7; the D gene is possibly TRBD2 (5 bases). The length of the CDR3 is 14 residues. Trimming cost V 2 bases and J 0 bases, with 8 bases left between them. Germline V CDR1 and CDR2: MNHEY, SMNVEV (reference sequence). This CDR3 reads CASSLTGYSYEQYF. The CDR3, as DNA: TGTGCCAGCAGTTTAACGGGGTACTCCTACGAGCAGTACTTC.

This clonotype was seen only once. The V call is TRBV5-4, the J call TRBJ2-3; D is undetermined. The CDR3 totals 12 residues. Germline lookup yields CDR1 SGHNT and CDR2 YYREEE (reference sequence). The germline V and J ends were trimmed by 3 bases and 2 bases, with 4 bases remaining between them. CDR3 in amino acids: CASSYDTDTQYF. In nucleotides, the CDR3 is TGTGCCAGCAGCTACGACACAGATACGCAGTATTTT.

This chain connects TRBV3-1 to TRBJ2-1; D uncertain. Germline V gene data show CDR1 as LGHDT and CDR2 as YNNKEL (reference sequence). The V and J ends lost 9 bases and 4 bases respectively, with 7 bases between them. There are 11 residues in the CDR3. The CDR3 DNA sequence: TGTGCCAGTAGACTTTACAATGAGCAGTTCTTC. Translating it yields CASRLYNEQFF.

This chain links TRBV5-1 with TRBJ2-3; 8 bases agree with TRBD2. Unmatched junction bases numbered 10, after V lost 4 bases and J lost 3 bases. Germline V gene sequence: CDR1 SGHRS, CDR2 YFSETQ. The CDR3 contains 16 residues. CDR3: CASSGPGGGVTDTQYF. The CDR3 nucleotides read TGCGCCAGCAGCGGCCCGGGAGGGGGAGTAACAGATACGCAGTATTTT.

This sequence joins TRBV19 and TRBJ1-2; D is ambiguous. CDR1 and CDR2 from the germline V gene are LNHDA and SQIVND (reference sequence). Trimming removed 6 bases at V and 4 bases at J, with 6 bases between. The CDR3 consists of 11 residues. This chain's CDR3 is CASRQLYGYTF. Here the CDR3 DNA reads TGTGCCAGTAGACAGCTCTATGGCTACACCTTC.

This clonotype was detected only once. The chain has TRBV9 and TRBJ2-1; 10 nucleotides match TRBD2. This CDR3 has 16 amino acids. The germline V gene has CDR1 SGDLS and CDR2 YYNGEE. Germline trimming cut 0 bases from V and 8 bases from J; bases unmatched to any gene: 8. The DNA for the CDR3 is TGTGCCAGCAGCGTAGGTTGGAGCGGGGGGGTCTATGAGCAGTTCTTC. Protein product: CASSVGWSGGVYEQFF.

This chain connects TRBV3-1 to TRBJ1-6; D is uncertain. CDR1 and CDR2 (germline): LGHDT, YNNKEL (reference sequence). The CDR3 runs 17 residues. V was trimmed by 3 bases and J by 8 bases, leaving 20 bases between them. In DNA, the CDR3 is TGTGCCAGCAGCCAGAGTAAGGGTACTTACGCGGATTCACCCCTCCACTTT. Its protein product is CASSQSKGTYADSPLHF.

The chain joins TRBV24-1 to TRBJ1-4, with 11 bases identical to TRBD1. V shed 4 bases and J 7 bases; nucleotides not matched to a gene: 4. The CDR3 has 15 residues. Germline CDR1 and CDR2: KGHDR and SFDVKD. The CDR3 sequence: CATSDPGTGGEKLFF. CDR3 DNA sequence: TGTGCCACCAGTGACCCCGGGACAGGGGGTGAAAAACTGTTTTTT.

This chain links TRBV6-5 with TRBJ2-6; D is unclear. The CDR3 covers 17 residues. Germline CDR1 is MNHEY and CDR2 is SVGAGI. Deletions cut 2 bases from V and 1 base from J, with 12 bases between. The CDR3 nucleotides are TGTGCCAGCAGTTACGGGCAGTCTGTATCTGGGGCCAACGTCCTGACTTTC. This encodes CASSYGQSVSGANVLTF.

V usage is TRBV30 and J usage is TRBJ1-5; D not resolved. Germline CDR1 reads GTSNPN; CDR2 reads SVGIG (reference sequence). The CDR3 has 13 residues. Deletions cut 1 base from V and 1 base from J, with 5 bases between. CDR3: CAWSEVSNQPQHF. DNA of the CDR3: TGTGCCTGGAGTGAAGTGAGCAATCAGCCCCAGCATTTT.

The chain recombines TRBV2 with TRBJ1-1; a weak D match, TRBD1 (5 bases). Germline V gene sequence: CDR1 SNHLY, CDR2 FYNNEI. V dropped 4 bases and J dropped 4 bases, with 13 bases sitting between them. This CDR3 is built from 14 residues. CDR3 DNA: TGTGCCAGCAGTGTTGCAGGGAGTGGCACTGAAGCTTTCTTT. Translated: CASSVAGSGTEAFF.

J is TRBJ2-1 and V is TRBV9; D is unclear. Germline V gives CDR1 SGDLS, CDR2 YYNGEE. V was shortened by 3 bases and J by 15 bases, with 10 bases between the two germline ends. There are 10 residues in the CDR3. The CDR3 is CASSAKDWFF. The CDR3 DNA reads TGTGCCAGCAGCGCCAAAGATTGGTTCTTC.

The chain combines TRBV19 with TRBJ2-6; D call uncertain. The V and J ends lost 6 bases and 2 bases respectively, with 14 bases between them. CDR1 and CDR2 (germline): LNHDA, SQIVND (reference sequence). The CDR3 totals 16 residues. Here the CDR3 reads CASSPEPQAGANVLTF. The CDR3 region has the DNA TGTGCCAGTAGCCCGGAGCCCCAAGCTGGGGCCAACGTCCTGACTTTC.

The chain combines TRBV7-4 with TRBJ2-5; no firm D call. The CDR3 has 12 amino acids. Germline V gene sequence: CDR1 SGHVT, CDR2 SQSDAQ. V was clipped by 8 bases and J by 1 base, with 8 bases between them. The CDR3 DNA reads as TGTGCCAGCGCGAGGATCCAAGAGACCCAGTACTTC. Translating gives CASARIQETQYF. Full variable domain (outside the CDR3, taken from reference TRBV7-4 and TRBJ2-5): GAGVSQSPRYKVAKRGRDVALRCDSISGHVTLYWYRQTLGQGSEVLTYSQSDAQRDKSGRPSGRFSAERPERSVSTLKIQRTEQGDSAVYLCASARIQETQYFGPGTRLLVL.

The V and J genes are TRBV7-2 and TRBJ2-1; D is perhaps TRBD1 (6 bases). Germline assignment: CDR1 SGHTA and CDR2 FQGNSA. V shed 5 bases and J shed 3 bases, with 20 bases lying between them. This CDR3 is built from 17 residues. The CDR3 loop is CASSPSLMTQGYNEQFF. Here the CDR3 DNA reads TGTGCCAGCAGCCCCAGTCTAATGACACAGGGCTACAATGAGCAGTTCTTC.

The chain has TRBV11-1 and TRBJ1-6; D might be TRBD1 (5 bases). CDR1 is SGHAT, CDR2 FQDESV, per germline (reference sequence). The CDR3 is 15 residues long. Trimming cost V 1 base and J 7 bases, with 11 bases left between them. The CDR3 region is CASSLGRGENSPLHF. In nucleotides, the CDR3 is TGTGCCAGCAGCTTAGGAAGGGGCGAGAATTCACCCCTCCACTTT.